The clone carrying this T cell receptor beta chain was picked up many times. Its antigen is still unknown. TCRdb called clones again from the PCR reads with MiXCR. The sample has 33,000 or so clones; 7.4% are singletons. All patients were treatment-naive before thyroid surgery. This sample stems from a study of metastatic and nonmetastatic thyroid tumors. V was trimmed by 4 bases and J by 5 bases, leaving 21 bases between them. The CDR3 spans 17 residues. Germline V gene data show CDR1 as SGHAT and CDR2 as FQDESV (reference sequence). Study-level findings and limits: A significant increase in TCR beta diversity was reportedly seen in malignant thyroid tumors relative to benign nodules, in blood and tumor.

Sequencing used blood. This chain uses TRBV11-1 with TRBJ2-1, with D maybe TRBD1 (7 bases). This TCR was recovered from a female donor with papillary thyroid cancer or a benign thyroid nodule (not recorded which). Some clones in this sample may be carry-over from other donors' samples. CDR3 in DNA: TGTGCCAGCAGCTCAAATAGGCGGGGACAGATAGACAATGAGCAGTTCTTC. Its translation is CASSSNRRGQIDNEQFF.